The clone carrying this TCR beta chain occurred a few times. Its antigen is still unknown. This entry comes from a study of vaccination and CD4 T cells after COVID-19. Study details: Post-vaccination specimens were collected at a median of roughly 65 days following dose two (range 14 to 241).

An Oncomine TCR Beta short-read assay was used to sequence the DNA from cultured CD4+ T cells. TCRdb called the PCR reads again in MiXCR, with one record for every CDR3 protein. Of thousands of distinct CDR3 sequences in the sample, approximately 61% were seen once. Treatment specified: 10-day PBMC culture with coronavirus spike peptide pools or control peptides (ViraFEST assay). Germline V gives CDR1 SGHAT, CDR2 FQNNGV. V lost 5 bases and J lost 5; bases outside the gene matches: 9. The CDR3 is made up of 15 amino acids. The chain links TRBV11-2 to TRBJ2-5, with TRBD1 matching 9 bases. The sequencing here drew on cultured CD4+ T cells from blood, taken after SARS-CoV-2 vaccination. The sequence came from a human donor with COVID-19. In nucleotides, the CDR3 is TGTGCCAGCAGCCCCCGGGACAGGGCGCGGGAGACCCAGTACTTC. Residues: CASSPRDRARETQYF. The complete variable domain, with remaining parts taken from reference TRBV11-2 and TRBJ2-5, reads EAGVAQSPRYKIIEKRQSVAFWCNPISGHATLYWYQQILGQGPKLLIQFQNNGVVDDSQLPKDRFSAERLKGVDSTLKIQPAKLEDSAVYLCASSPRDRARETQYFGPGTRLLVL.